The entry that follows covers one T cell receptor (beta chain) sequence. Its antigen is as yet unknown. Germline CDR1 SGHDT, CDR2 YYEEEE. The CDR3 loop spans 17 amino acids. Trimming shortened V by 9 bases and J by 7 bases, and 29 bases separated the two germline ends. PCR used 60 Vbeta primers and 13 Jbeta primers. The repertoire was sequenced with immunoSEQ multiplex PCR; TCRdb's copy has only in-frame clones and lacks some. Of around 190,000 clones listed, 75% to 80% are singletons. This sample was taken from a study of cytomegalovirus exposure and HLA in healthy donors. Study conclusions and caveats: Later analysis revealed greater clonal expansion in HLA-associated TCR beta chains than in equally common others.

The sample consisted of PBMCs. The V gene is TRBV5-6, the J gene TRBJ2-4; TRBD1 might be the D (6 bases). The sequence came from a female donor in good health and CMV-seronegative. The CDR3 sequence is CANNEEASNLRGNIQYF. The CDR3 region has the DNA TGTGCCAACAACGAAGAGGCTAGTAATTTGAGGGGGAACATTCAGTACTTC. Full variable domain (outside the CDR3, taken from reference TRBV5-6 and TRBJ2-4): DAGVTQSPTHLIKTRGQQVTLRCSPKSGHDTVSWYQQALGQGPQFIFQYYEEEERQRGNFPDRFSGHQFPNYSSELNVNALLLGDSALYLCANNEEASNLRGNIQYFGAGTRLSVL.